Presented here are 27 T cell receptor beta chains from one specimen sequenced in a study of spatial heterogeneity in lung cancer. Study-wide results and limits: Higher tumor mutation counts went along with higher counts of expanded intratumoral alpha and beta TCRs.

The time point denotes: sample taken at primary tumor resection. One entry per CDR3 protein results from TCRdb running MiXCR on the 5' RACE reads. The sample consists of 4,500 to 5,000 distinct CDR3 sequences, 8.4% of them appearing once. Which antigens these TCRs recognize remains unknown. The sample in question was lung tumor tissue, obtained at surgery. These receptors all stem from a female donor with early-stage non-small cell lung cancer.

The chain uses TRBV7-9 and TRBJ1-1; no reliable D call. This CDR3 spans 15 amino acids. Germline CDR1 SEHNR, CDR2 FQNEAQ (reference sequence). The V and J ends lost 5 bases and 0 bases respectively, with 13 bases between them. CDR3 in DNA: TGTGCCAGCAGCCCCGTGGGCAGCGTGAACACTGAAGCTTTCTTT. Protein sequence: CASSPVGSVNTEAFF.

This clonotype has at least ten counts. This rearrangement joins TRBV12-3 or TRBV12-4 to TRBJ1-1, with 7 bases fitting TRBD1. The CDR3 is made up of 14 amino acids. J lost 4 bases, V lost 5 bases, and 7 bases had no gene match. The CDR3 reads CASSHHDRATEAFF. The CDR3 DNA reads as TGTGCCAGCAGTCACCATGACAGGGCCACTGAAGCTTTCTTT.

This chain links TRBV9 with TRBJ2-3; D is tentatively TRBD1 or TRBD2 (5 bases each). The CDR3 has 13 amino acids. The ends were cut back, 3 bases at V and 6 bases at J, with 11 bases in the middle. CDR1 SGDLS and CDR2 YYNGEE come from the germline V gene. As DNA, the CDR3 is TGTGCCAGCAGCGGGGGCCCGGGGGATACGCAGTATTTT. Encoded protein: CASSGGPGDTQYF.

CDR3 in DNA: TGTGCCAGCAGTTTCAGAAATCAGCCCCAGCATTTT. The encoded protein is CASSFRNQPQHF. The V call is TRBV12-3 or TRBV12-4, the J call TRBJ1-5; D is unresolved. V gave up 3 bases and J gave up 4 bases, with 4 bases separating them. The CDR3 loop spans 12 amino acids.

This clonotype was counted a few times. The chain links TRBV2 to TRBJ1-1; tentatively, D is TRBD1 (5 bases). CDR1 and CDR2 (germline): SNHLY, FYNNEI. The CDR3 runs to 15 residues. V lost 5 bases and J lost 1, with 14 bases in between. CDR3 coding DNA: TGTGCCAGCAGTTCCCTGACAGCGAAGAACACTGAAGCTTTCTTT. Translation: CASSSLTAKNTEAFF.

In its sample, this clonotype ranks as large. This chain uses TRBV29-1 with TRBJ1-1; TRBD1 matches 7 bases. Germline CDR1 and CDR2: SQVTM and ANQGSEA. Germline trimming cut 7 bases from V and 6 bases from J; bases unmatched to any gene: 11. The CDR3 has 13 amino acids. CDR3 region: CSAETGLIPEAFF. The CDR3, as DNA: TGCAGCGCCGAGACAGGGCTAATTCCTGAAGCTTTCTTT.

This clonotype is classed as medium-sized (0.01 to 0.1%). The chain recombines TRBV20-1 with TRBJ2-3; 11 bases fit TRBD2. The V and J ends lost 1 base and 5 bases, in that order; junction bases with no gene match: 14. CDR1 is DFQATT, CDR2 SNEGSKA, per germline (reference sequence). This CDR3 spans 18 amino acids. The CDR3 spells CSARGEGFSGGARDTQYF. CDR3 DNA: TGCAGTGCTAGAGGAGAAGGCTTTAGCGGGGGGGCCCGAGATACGCAGTATTTT.

V and J are TRBV28 and TRBJ1-6; possibly TRBD1 for D (5 bases). The length of the CDR3 is 15 residues. Trimming took 5 bases from V and 13 from J, leaving 21 bases between them. Germline-derived CDR1 and CDR2 are MDHEN and SYDVKM. CDR3 residues: CASSDTGTGNYPLHF. The CDR3 nucleotides are TGTGCCAGCAGTGACACCGGGACGGGCAATTACCCCCTCCACTTT.

The chain links TRBV29-1 to TRBJ1-6; TRBD1 agrees at 8 bases. The CDR3 is made up of 12 amino acids. V gave up 7 bases and J gave up 10 bases; unmatched junction bases: 6. Germline V lookup: CDR1 SQVTM, CDR2 ANQGSEA. The CDR3 loop reads CSAGTGGSPLHF. CDR3 DNA: TGCAGCGCGGGGACAGGAGGATCACCCCTCCACTTT.

This chain connects TRBV18 to TRBJ2-4; a weak D match, TRBD1 (5 bases). The CDR3 spans 14 residues. Trimming shortened V by 5 bases and J by 5 bases, and 13 bases separated the two germline ends. Germline values: CDR1 KGHSH, CDR2 LQKENI. The chain's CDR3 is CASSAKTAQNIQYF. In DNA form, the CDR3 reads TGTGCCAGCTCAGCCAAGACAGCACAAAACATTCAGTACTTC.

The chain links TRBV10-3 to TRBJ2-5, with TRBD2 identical over 14 bases. CDR1 ENHRY and CDR2 SYGVKD come from the germline V gene. The length of the CDR3 is 16 residues. The ends lost 3 bases at V and 2 bases at J; junction bases unmatched: 2. The CDR3 coding sequence is TGTGCCATCAGTGAAGGACTAGCGGGGGGACAAGAGACCCAGTACTTC. This sequence encodes CAISEGLAGGQETQYF.

This chain uses TRBV15 with TRBJ2-5; 8 bases match TRBD2. CDR3 length: 13 amino acids. Trimming at V came to 5 bases and at J to 5 bases, leaving 4 bases not matched to a gene. The germline CDR1 and CDR2 sequences are LNHNV and YYDKDF (reference sequence). The CDR3 loop reads CATSGTRRETQYF. In DNA, the CDR3 is TGTGCCACCAGCGGGACTAGGCGGGAGACCCAGTACTTC.

This clonotype was detected a few times. The junction differs from germline at one of its ends, possibly a read error. The chain joins TRBV28 to TRBJ1-1; maybe TRBD1 (6 bases). This CDR3 is built from 12 residues. Germline V CDR1 and CDR2: MDHEN, SYDVKM. CDR3 bases: TGTGCCAGCAGTTTGATCCACAGGGAAGTTTTCTTT. Amino acid sequence: CASSLIHREVFF.

This clonotype is deemed medium-sized. J is TRBJ1-2 and V is TRBV2, with D hard to call. With 4 bases removed from V and 0 bases from J, the gap between germline ends came to 9 bases. The germline V gene encodes CDR1 SNHLY and CDR2 FYNNEI. The CDR3 spans 14 residues. The CDR3 here is CASSAPGTNYGYTF. The CDR3 nucleotides are TGTGCCAGCAGTGCCCCGGGTACTAACTATGGCTACACCTTC.

The chain links TRBV10-3 to TRBJ2-1; D uncertain. CDR3 length equals 15 residues. Germline CDR1 reads ENHRY; CDR2 reads SYGVKD. Trimming shortened V by 3 bases and J by 7 bases, and 16 bases separated the two germline ends. CDR3 loop: CAISDPRTWDNEQFF. The DNA of the CDR3 is TGTGCCATCAGTGACCCCCGGACCTGGGATAATGAGCAGTTCTTC.

This chain links TRBV11-2 with TRBJ2-7, with TRBD1 as a possible D gene (6 bases). Trimming took 0 bases from V and 5 from J, leaving 17 bases between them. Germline V gives CDR1 SGHAT, CDR2 FQNNGV. The CDR3 is made up of 16 amino acids. The CDR3 coding sequence is TGTGCCAGCAGCTTAGAAGGGTGGACAGCCCTTGACGAGCAGTACTTC. Translation: CASSLEGWTALDEQYF.

This clonotype is medium-sized (0.01 to 0.1%) in the sample. The chain recombines TRBV14 with TRBJ2-7, with D perhaps TRBD1 (6 bases). V lost 2 bases to trimming and J lost 2 bases, with 10 bases between them. This CDR3 is 14 amino acids long. CDR1 is SGHDN and CDR2 is FVKESK in the germline V gene. The CDR3 spells CASSQSGAAYEQYF. The CDR3 bases are TGTGCCAGCAGCCAATCAGGGGCGGCCTACGAGCAGTACTTC.

The chain is built from TRBV3-1 and TRBJ2-7, with a possible D match to TRBD1 (5 bases). Germline CDR1 LGHDT, CDR2 YNNKEL (reference sequence). The germline V and J ends were trimmed by 4 bases and 0 bases, with 10 bases remaining between them. This CDR3 is built from 14 residues. As DNA, the CDR3 is TGTGCCAGCAGCCGGAGACAGAGCTCCTACGAGCAGTACTTC. It yields the protein CASSRRQSSYEQYF.

The J gene is TRBJ2-5, the V gene TRBV7-2; no reliable D call. CDR1 is SGHTA and CDR2 is FQGNSA in the germline V gene. The CDR3 is 15 amino acids. V gave up 1 base and J gave up 2 bases, with 11 bases separating them. The DNA of the CDR3 is TGTGCCAGCAGCTTAGTGACGAGGCCTCAAGAGACCCAGTACTTC. It encodes CASSLVTRPQETQYF.

The chain employs TRBV2 and TRBJ2-1; D may correspond to TRBD1 or TRBD2 (5 bases each). This CDR3 has 14 residues. Germline V CDR1 and CDR2: SNHLY, FYNNEI. V shed 4 bases and J shed 6 bases, with 13 bases lying between them. CDR3: CASSVVGGSNEQFF. Written as DNA, the CDR3 is TGTGCCAGCAGTGTTGTTGGGGGAAGCAATGAGCAGTTCTTC.

This clonotype was seen a handful of times. The chain has TRBV5-1 and TRBJ1-1; 7 bases line up with TRBD1. Germline CDR1 SGHRS, CDR2 YFSETQ. The CDR3 sequence is 14 residues long. V was clipped by 0 bases and J by 4 bases; unmatched bases: 3. DNA for the CDR3: TGCGCCAGCAGCTTGGTAGGGGGCTTCACTGAAGCTTTCTTT. It yields the protein CASSLVGGFTEAFF.

The genes are TRBV12-3 or TRBV12-4 and TRBJ1-1; no clear D. Trimming shortened V by 7 bases and J by 0 bases, and 6 bases separated the two germline ends. The CDR3 sequence is 12 residues long. The CDR3 sequence: CASTKLNTEAFF. The CDR3 DNA follows: TGTGCCAGCACCAAACTGAACACTGAAGCTTTCTTT.

This clonotype was seen a handful of times. The V call is TRBV6-5, the J call TRBJ2-6, with unresolved D. The CDR3 loop spans 18 amino acids. The germline CDR1 and CDR2 sequences are MNHEY and SVGAGI. Trimming took off 6 bases at V and 4 bases at J, with 22 bases between the two ends. This chain's CDR3 is CASSEVGLYVTGANVLTF. For the CDR3, the DNA is TGTGCCAGCAGCGAGGTTGGGTTATACGTCACGGGGGCCAACGTCCTGACTTTC.

The V call is TRBV6-6, the J call TRBJ2-1; possible D gene TRBD2, 6 bases. Trimming removed 7 bases from V and 7 bases from J, with 17 bases in between. The CDR3 is made up of 14 amino acids. The germline V gene has CDR1 MNHNY and CDR2 SVGAGI (reference sequence). CDR3 in DNA: TGTGCCAGCACTGCGGGACCGGGGGTGAATGAGCAGTTCTTC. It codes for CASTAGPGVNEQFF.

The CDR3 here is CASSSTRQGTDTQYF. CDR3 in DNA: TGTGCCAGCAGTTCCACCCGACAGGGAACAGATACGCAGTATTTT. This chain links TRBV28 with TRBJ2-3; 7 nucleotides agree with TRBD1. This CDR3 region has 15 residues. Looked up from germline, CDR1 is MDHEN and CDR2 is SYDVKM. Trimming cost V 4 bases and J 3 bases; bases outside gene matches: 7. The full variable domain, completed using reference TRBV28 and TRBJ2-3, is DVKVTQSSRYLVKRTGEKVFLECVQDMDHENMFWYRQDPGLGLRLIYFSYDVKMKEKGDIPEGYSVSREKKERFSLILESASTNQTSMYLCASSSTRQGTDTQYFGPGTRLTVL.

This clonotype is judged medium-sized (0.01 to 0.1%). This sequence joins TRBV3-1 and TRBJ1-1; TRBD1 agrees at 8 bases. Germline V CDR1 and CDR2: LGHDT, YNNKEL (reference sequence). This CDR3 has 15 amino acids. Trimming took 1 base from V and 2 from J; bases not matched to a gene: 3. CDR3 nucleotides: TGTGCCAGCAGCCAAGTTCCAGGGGGCAACACTGAAGCTTTCTTT. Translation: CASSQVPGGNTEAFF.

This rearrangement joins TRBV6-5 to TRBJ2-7, with D unresolved. The CDR3 totals 11 residues. Germline-derived CDR1 and CDR2 are MNHEY and SVGAGI. V lost 4 bases to trimming and J lost 3 bases, with 4 bases between them. Here the CDR3 reads CASSFSYEQYF. The CDR3 nucleotides are TGTGCCAGCAGTTTCAGCTACGAGCAGTACTTC.